This T cell receptor (beta chain) was identified in a study of T-cell reconstitution after alpha-beta-depleted transplantation in children. Molecular barcoding with unique molecular identifiers was used for the TCRbeta library. TCRdb called the PCR reads again in MiXCR, with one record for every CDR3 protein. The table includes some 26,000 distinct CDR3 sequences, around 17% detected once. This clonotype appeared a few times. This CDR3 spans 14 amino acids. V was shortened by 0 bases and J by 2 bases, with 5 bases between the two germline ends. Germline V gene data show CDR1 as MNHEY and CDR2 as SVGAGI.

The gene calls are TRBV6-5 and TRBJ1-5, with a weak D call TRBD1 (5 bases). The sample was PBMCs, mostly from graft donor cells, taken 60 days after TCRalphabeta/CD19-depleted stem cell transplant. This receptor was identified in a male patient aged 2 to 9 who had a stem cell transplant for acute lymphoblastic leukemia, so the T cells may come from the graft donor. CDR3 bases: TGTGCCAGCAGTTACTCACAGGGCAATCAGCCCCAGCATTTT. This encodes CASSYSQGNQPQHF.